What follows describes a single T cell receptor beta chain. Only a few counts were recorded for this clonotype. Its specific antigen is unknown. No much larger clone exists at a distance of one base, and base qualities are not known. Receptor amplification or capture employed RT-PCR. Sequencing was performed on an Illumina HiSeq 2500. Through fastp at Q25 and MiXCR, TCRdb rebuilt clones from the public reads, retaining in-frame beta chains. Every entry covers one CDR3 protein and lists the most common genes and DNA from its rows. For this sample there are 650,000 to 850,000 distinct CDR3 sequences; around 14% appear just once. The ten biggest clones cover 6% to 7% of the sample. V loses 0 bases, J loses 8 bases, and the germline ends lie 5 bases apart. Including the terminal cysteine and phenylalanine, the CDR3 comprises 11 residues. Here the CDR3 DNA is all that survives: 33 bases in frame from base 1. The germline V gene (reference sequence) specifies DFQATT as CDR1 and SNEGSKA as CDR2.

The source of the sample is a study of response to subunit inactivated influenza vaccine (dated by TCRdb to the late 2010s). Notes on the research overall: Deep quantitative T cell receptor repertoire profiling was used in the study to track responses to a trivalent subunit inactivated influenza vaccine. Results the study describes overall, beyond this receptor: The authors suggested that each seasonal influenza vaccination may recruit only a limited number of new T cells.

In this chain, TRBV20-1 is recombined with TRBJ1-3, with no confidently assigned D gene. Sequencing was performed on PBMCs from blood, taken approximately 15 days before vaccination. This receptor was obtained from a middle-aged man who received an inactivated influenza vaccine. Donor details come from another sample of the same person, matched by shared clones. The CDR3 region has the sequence CSARDRDTIYF. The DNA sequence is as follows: TGCAGTGCTAGAGATAGAGACACCATATATTTT.